A single T cell receptor beta chain is shown here with its context. The antigen remains unidentified. This entry comes from a study of shared clonotypes between healthy human individuals. As for the study in general: The plates for each donor numbered three CD4 naive, three CD4 memory, two CD8 naive and one CD8 memory. Overall study findings and caveats: Memory subsets generally showed lower estimated richness than naive subsets.

The assay used deep level. The table came from immunoSEQ multiplex PCR; TCRdb's copy has only in-frame clones and leaves some out. The sample yields approximately 2.4 million clones, under 97% seen once. This CDR3 region has 13 residues. CDR1 is SGHRS and CDR2 is YFSETQ in the germline V gene. V lost 0 bases, J lost 13 bases, and 11 bases lay in between. The sequencing sample was made of naive CD4+ T cells sorted from blood. Noted subset: CD45RA+ positively selected. This chain links TRBV5-1 with TRBJ1-6; the D gene is possibly TRBD1 (5 bases). The TCR comes from a man between 18 and 35 years old in good health. The CDR3: CASSLGQGNPLHF. As DNA, the CDR3 is TGCGCCAGCAGCTTGGGGCAGGGAAATCCCCTCCACTTT.